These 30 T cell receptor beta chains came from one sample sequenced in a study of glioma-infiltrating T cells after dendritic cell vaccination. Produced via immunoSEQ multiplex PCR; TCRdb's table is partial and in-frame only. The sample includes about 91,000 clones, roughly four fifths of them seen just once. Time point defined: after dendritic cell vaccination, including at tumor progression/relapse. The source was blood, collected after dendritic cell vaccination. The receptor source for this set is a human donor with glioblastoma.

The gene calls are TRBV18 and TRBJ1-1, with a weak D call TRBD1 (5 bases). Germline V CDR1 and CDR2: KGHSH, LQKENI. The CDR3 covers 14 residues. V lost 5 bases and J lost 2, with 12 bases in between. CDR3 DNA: TGTGCCAGCTCATTCGAAACAGGAAACACTGAAGCTTTCTTT. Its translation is CASSFETGNTEAFF.

In DNA, the CDR3 is TGTGCCAGCAGCTTGGGAGGGGGAGTAAGCAATCAGCCCCAGCATTTT. As protein: CASSLGGGVSNQPQHF. The rearrangement uses TRBV5-6 and TRBJ1-5; D is perhaps TRBD1 (6 bases). The CDR3 has 16 amino acids. Trimming took off 0 bases at V and 1 base at J, with 11 bases between the two ends. Germline CDR1 reads SGHDT; CDR2 reads YYEEEE.

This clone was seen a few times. Written as DNA, the CDR3 is TGTGCTAGTCGGGGTATAGAGACCCAGTACTTC. Translated: CASRGIETQYF. The V gene is TRBV12-5, the J gene TRBJ2-5, with D possibly being TRBD2 (5 bases). V gave up 8 bases and J gave up 4 bases, with 8 bases separating them. Germline CDR1 and CDR2: LGHNT and FRNRAP. This CDR3 region has 11 residues.

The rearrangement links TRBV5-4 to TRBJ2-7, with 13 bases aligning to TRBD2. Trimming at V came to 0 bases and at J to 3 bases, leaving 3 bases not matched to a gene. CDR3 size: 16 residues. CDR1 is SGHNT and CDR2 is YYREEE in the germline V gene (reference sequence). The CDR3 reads CASSLAGTSGIYEQYF. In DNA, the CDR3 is TGTGCCAGCAGCTTGGCCGGGACTAGCGGGATCTACGAGCAGTACTTC.

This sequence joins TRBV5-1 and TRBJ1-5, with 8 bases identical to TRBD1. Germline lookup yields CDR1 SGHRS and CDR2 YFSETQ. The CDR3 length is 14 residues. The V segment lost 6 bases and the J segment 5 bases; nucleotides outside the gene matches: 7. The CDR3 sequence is CASTLNRGDQPQHF. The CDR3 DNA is TGCGCCAGCACTCTAAACAGGGGGGATCAGCCCCAGCATTTT.

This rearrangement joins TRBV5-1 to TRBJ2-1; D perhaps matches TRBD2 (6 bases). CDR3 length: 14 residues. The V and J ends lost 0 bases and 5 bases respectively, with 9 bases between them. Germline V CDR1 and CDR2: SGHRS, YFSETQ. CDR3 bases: TGCGCCAGCAGCTTGGGAGGGGAGGACAATGAGCAGTTCTTC. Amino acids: CASSLGGEDNEQFF.

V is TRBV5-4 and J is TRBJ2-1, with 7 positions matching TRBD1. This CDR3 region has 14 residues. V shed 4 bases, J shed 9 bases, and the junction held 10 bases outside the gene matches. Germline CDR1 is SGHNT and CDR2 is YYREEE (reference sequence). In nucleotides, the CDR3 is TGTGCCAGCAGCCCAGGACAGGAATTTACTGAGCAGTTCTTC. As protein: CASSPGQEFTEQFF.

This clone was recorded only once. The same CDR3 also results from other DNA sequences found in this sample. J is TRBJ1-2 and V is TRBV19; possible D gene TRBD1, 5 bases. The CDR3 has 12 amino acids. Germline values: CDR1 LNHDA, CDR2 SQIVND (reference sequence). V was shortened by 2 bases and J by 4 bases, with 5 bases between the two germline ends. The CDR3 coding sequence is TGTGCCAGTAGTATACAGGGCTATGGCTACACCTTC. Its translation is CASSIQGYGYTF. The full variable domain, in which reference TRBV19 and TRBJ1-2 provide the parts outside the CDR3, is DGGITQSPKYLFRKEGQNVTLSCEQNLNHDAMYWYRQDPGQGLRLIYYSQIVNDFQKGDIAEGYSVSREKKESFPLTVTSAQKNPTAFYLCASSIQGYGYTFGSGTRLTVV.

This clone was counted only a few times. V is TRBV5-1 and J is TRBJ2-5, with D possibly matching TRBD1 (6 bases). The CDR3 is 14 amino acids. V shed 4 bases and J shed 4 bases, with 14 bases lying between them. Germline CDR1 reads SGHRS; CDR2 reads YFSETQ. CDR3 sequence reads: CASSQGTTRETQYF. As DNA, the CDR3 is TGCGCCAGCAGCCAGGGGACCACCCGAGAGACCCAGTACTTC.

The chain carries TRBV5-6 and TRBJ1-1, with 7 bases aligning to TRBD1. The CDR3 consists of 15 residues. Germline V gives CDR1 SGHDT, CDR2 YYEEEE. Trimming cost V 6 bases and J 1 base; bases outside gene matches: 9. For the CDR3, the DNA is TGTGCCAGCACCCGAGTGGGACAGTCGAACACTGAAGCTTTCTTT. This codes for CASTRVGQSNTEAFF. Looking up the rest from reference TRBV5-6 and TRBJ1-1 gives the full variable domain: DAGVTQSPTHLIKTRGQQVTLRCSPKSGHDTVSWYQQALGQGPQFIFQYYEEEERQRGNFPDRFSGHQFPNYSSELNVNALLLGDSALYLCASTRVGQSNTEAFFGQGTRLTVV.

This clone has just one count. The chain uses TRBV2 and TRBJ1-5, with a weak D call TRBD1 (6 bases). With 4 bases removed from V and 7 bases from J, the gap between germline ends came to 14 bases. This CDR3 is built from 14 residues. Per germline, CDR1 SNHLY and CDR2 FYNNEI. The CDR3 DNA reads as TGTGCCAGCAGTGTAACAGGGACGGGACAGCCCCAGCATTTT. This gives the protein CASSVTGTGQPQHF.

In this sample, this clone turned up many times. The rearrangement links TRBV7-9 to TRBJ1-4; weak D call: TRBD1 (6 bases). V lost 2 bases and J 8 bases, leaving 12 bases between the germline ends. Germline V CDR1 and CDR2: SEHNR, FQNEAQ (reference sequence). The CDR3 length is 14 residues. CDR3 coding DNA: TGTGCCAGCAGCTTATCGGTCCAGGGGGAAAAACTGTTTTTT. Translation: CASSLSVQGEKLFF.

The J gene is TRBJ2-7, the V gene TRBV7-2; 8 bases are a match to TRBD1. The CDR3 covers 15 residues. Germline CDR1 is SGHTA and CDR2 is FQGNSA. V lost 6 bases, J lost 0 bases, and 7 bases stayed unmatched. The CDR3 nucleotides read TGTGCCAGCAGACGGGACAGGCAAAGCTCCTACGAGCAGTACTTC. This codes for CASRRDRQSSYEQYF.

The CDR3 loop reads CASSLDSSGANVLTF. CDR3 nucleotides: TGCGCCAGCAGCTTGGACAGCTCTGGGGCCAACGTCCTGACTTTC. The chain carries TRBV5-1 and TRBJ2-6; the D is unclear. CDR1 is SGHRS, CDR2 YFSETQ, per germline. CDR3 size: 15 residues. Between the trimmed V and J ends, which lost 0 bases and 0 bases, there was a span of 4 bases.

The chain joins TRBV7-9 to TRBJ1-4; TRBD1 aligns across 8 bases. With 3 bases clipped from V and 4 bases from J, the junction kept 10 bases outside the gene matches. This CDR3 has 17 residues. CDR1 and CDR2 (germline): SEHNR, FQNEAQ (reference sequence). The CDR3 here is CASSFAGQVLSNEKLFF. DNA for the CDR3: TGTGCCAGCAGCTTCGCGGGACAGGTGCTTAGTAATGAAAAACTGTTTTTT.

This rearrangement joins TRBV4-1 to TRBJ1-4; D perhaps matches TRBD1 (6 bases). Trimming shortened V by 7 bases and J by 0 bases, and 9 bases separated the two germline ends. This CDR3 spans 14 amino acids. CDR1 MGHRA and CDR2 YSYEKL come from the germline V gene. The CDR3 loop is CASTRQATNEKLFF. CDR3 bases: TGCGCCAGCACACGACAGGCAACTAATGAAAAACTGTTTTTT.

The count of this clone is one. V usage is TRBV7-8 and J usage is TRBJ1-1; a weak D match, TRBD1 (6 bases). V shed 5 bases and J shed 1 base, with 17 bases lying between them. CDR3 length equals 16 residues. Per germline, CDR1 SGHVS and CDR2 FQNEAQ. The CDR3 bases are TGTGCCAGCAGCGGGATGGTTGGGGGCTCGAACACTGAAGCTTTCTTT. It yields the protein CASSGMVGGSNTEAFF. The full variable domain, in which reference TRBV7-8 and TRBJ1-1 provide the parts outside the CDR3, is GAGVSQSPRYKVAKRGQDVALRCDPISGHVSLFWYQQALGQGPEFLTYFQNEAQLDKSGLPSDRFFAERPEGSVSTLKIQRTQQEDSAVYLCASSGMVGGSNTEAFFGQGTRLTVV.

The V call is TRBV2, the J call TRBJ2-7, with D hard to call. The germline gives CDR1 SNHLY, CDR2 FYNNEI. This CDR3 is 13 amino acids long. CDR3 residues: CATSVLERYEQYV. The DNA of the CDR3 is TGTGCCACCAGTGTTTTAGAGCGTTACGAGCAGTACGTC.

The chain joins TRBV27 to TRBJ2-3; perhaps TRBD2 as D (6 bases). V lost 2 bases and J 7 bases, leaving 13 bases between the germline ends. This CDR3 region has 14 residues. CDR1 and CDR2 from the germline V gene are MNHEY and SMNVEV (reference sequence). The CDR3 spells CASSLGGSGNTQYF. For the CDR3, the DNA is TGTGCCAGCAGTTTAGGAGGGAGTGGAAATACGCAGTATTTT.

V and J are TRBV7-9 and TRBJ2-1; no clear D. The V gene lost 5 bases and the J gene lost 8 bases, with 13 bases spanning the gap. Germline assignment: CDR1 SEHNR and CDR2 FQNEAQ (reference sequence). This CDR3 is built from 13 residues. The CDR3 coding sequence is TGTGCCAGCAGCAGCCCCAACCGCGATGAGCAGTTCTTC. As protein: CASSSPNRDEQFF.

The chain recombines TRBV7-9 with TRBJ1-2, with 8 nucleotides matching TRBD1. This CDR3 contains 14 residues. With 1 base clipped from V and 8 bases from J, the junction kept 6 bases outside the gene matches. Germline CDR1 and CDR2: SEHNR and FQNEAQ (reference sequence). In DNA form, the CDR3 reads TGTGCCAGCAGCTTAGTCAGGGGGCCGGAGGGCTACACCTTC. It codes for CASSLVRGPEGYTF.

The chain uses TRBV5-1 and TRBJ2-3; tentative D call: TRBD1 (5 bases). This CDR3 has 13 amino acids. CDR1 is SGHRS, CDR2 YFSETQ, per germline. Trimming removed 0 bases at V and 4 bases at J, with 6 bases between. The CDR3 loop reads CASSLGRADTQYF. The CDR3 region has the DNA TGCGCCAGCAGCTTGGGCAGGGCAGATACGCAGTATTTT.

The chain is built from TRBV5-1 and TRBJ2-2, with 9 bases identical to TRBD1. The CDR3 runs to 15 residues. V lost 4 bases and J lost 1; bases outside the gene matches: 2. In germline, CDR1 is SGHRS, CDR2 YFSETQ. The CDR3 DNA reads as TGCGCCAGCAGCATGGACAGGGGGAACACCGGGGAGCTGTTTTTT. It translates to CASSMDRGNTGELFF. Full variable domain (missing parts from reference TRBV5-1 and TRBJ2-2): KAGVTQTPRYLIKTRGQQVTLSCSPISGHRSVSWYQQTPGQGLQFLFEYFSETQRNKGNFPGRFSGRQFSNSRSEMNVSTLELGDSALYLCASSMDRGNTGELFFGEGSRLTVL.

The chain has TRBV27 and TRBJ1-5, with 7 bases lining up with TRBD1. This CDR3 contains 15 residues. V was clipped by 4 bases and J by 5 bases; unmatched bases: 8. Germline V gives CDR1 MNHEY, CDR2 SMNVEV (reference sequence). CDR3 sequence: CASSWLATGDQPQHF. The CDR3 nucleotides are TGTGCCAGCAGTTGGTTGGCCACAGGGGATCAGCCCCAGCATTTT.

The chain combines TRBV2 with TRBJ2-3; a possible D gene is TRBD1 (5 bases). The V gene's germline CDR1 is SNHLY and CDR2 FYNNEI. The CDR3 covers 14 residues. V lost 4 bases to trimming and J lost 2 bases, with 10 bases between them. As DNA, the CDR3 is TGTGCCAGCAGTGCAGTGGACAACACAGATACGCAGTATTTT. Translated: CASSAVDNTDTQYF.

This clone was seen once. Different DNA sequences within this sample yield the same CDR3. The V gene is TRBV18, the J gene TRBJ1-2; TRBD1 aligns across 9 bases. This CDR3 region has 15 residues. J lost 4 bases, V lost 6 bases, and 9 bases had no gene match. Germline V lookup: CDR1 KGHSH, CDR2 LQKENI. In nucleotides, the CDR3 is TGTGCCAGCTCCCCAGGTACAGGGGGCAGCTATGGCTACACCTTC. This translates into CASSPGTGGSYGYTF.

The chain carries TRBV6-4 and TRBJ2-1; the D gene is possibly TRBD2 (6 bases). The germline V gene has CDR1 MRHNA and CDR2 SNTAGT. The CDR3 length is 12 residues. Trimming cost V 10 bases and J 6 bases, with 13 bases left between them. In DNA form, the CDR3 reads TGTGCCACCGGGCAGGGAGGCAATGAGCAGTTCTTC. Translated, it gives CATGQGGNEQFF.

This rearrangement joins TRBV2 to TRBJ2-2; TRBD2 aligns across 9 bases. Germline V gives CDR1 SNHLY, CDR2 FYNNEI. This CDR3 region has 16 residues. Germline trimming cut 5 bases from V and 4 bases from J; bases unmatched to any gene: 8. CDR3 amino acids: CASSSSGRGSTGELFF. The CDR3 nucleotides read TGTGCCAGCAGTAGTAGCGGGAGAGGGAGCACCGGGGAGCTGTTTTTT.

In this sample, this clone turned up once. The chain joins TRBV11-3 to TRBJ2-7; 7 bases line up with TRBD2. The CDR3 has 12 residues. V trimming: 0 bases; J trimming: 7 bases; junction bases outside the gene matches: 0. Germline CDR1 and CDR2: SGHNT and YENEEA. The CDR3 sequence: CASSLEGGEQYF. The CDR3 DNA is TGTGCCAGCAGCTTAGAGGGGGGGGAGCAGTACTTC.

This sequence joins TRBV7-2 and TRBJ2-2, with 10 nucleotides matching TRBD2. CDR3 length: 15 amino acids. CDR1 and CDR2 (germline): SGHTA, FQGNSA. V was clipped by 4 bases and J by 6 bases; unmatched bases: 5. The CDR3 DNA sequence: TGTGCCAGCAGCTCAAGCGGGAGGGCCGCCGGGGAGCTGTTTTTT. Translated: CASSSSGRAAGELFF.